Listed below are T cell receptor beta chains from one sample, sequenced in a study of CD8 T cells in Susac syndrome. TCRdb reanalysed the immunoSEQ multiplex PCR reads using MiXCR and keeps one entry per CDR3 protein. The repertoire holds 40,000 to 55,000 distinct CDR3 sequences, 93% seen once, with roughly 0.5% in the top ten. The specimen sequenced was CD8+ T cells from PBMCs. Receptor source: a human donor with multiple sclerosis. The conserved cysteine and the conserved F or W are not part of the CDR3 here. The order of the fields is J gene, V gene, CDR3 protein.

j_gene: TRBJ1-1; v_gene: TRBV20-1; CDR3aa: SPLSGGLRNTEAF
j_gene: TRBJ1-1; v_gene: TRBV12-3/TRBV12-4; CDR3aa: ASSLGTGYTEAF
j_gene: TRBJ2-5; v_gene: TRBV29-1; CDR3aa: SADRDETQY
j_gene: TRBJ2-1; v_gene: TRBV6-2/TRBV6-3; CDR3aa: ASSRQGVRQF
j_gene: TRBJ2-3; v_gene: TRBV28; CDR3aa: ASSLGANTQY
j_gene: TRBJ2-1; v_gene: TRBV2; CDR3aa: ASTYNEQF
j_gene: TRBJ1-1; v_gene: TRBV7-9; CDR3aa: ASSFREGGTEAF
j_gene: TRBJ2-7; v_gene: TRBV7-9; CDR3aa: ASSRLYEQY
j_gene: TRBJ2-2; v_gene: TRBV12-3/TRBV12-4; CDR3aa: ASRFPNQGAAGELF
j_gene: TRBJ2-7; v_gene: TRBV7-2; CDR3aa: ASSPKPGRDEQY
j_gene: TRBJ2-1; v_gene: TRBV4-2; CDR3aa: ASTPGLAILGNEQF
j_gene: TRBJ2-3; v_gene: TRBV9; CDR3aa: ASSPLDTQY
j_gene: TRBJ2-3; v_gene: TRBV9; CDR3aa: ASSHSGSTDTQY
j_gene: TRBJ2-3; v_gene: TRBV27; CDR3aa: ASSLLGGRDTQY
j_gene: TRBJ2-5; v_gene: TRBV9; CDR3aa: ASSVGPGGGETQY
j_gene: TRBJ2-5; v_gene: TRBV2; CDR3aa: ASRGFTQETQY
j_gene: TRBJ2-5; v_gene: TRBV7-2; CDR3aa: ASEDPGGEETQY
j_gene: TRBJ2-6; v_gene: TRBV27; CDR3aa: ASSFLGGSGANVLT
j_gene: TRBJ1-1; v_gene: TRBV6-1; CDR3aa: ASRLTTEAF
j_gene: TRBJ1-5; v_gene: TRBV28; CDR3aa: ASSFEFWGVPQH
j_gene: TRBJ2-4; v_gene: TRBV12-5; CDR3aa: ASGPVGQGAKNIQY
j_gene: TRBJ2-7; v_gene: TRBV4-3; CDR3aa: ASSQAWTAADEQY
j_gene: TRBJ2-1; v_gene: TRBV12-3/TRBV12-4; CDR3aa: ASSPGGGDEQF
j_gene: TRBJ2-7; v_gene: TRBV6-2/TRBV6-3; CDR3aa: ASSYSSAYEQY
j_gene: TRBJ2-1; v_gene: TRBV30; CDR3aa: AWVADRSENNEQF
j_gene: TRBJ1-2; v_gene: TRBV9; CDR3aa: ASSLGHYGYT
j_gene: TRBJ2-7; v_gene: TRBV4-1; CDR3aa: ASSQRGGTYEQY